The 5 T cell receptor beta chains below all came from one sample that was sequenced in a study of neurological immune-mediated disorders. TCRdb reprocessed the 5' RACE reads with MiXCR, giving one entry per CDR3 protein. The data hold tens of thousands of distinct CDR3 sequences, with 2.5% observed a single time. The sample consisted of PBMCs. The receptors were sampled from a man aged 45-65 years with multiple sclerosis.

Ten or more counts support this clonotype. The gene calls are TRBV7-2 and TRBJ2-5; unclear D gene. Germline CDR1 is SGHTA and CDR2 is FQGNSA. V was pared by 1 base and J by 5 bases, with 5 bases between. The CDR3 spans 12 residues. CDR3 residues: CASSLGRETQYF. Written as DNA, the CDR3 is TGTGCCAGCAGCTTAGGACGTGAGACCCAGTACTTC.

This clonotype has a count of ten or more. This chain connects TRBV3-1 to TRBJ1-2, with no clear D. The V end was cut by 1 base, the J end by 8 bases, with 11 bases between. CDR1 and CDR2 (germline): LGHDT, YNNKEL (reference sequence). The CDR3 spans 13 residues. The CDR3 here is CASSQVAAGGYTF. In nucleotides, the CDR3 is TGTGCCAGCAGCCAAGTGGCCGCCGGGGGCTACACCTTC.

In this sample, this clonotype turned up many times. Here the CDR3 reads CASSLGQGGTEAFF. The CDR3 nucleotides are TGCGCCAGCAGCTTGGGACAGGGAGGCACTGAAGCTTTCTTT. The chain is built from TRBV5-1 and TRBJ1-1, with TRBD1 matching 7 bases. Unmatched junction bases numbered 3, after V lost 0 bases and J lost 4 bases. The CDR3 is made up of 14 amino acids. The germline V gene has CDR1 SGHRS and CDR2 YFSETQ.

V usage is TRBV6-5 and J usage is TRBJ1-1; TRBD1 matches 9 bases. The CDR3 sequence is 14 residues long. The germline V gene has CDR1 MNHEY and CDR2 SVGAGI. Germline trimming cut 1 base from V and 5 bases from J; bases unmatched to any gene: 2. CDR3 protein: CASSYWDRVTEAFF. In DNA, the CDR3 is TGTGCCAGCAGTTACTGGGACAGGGTGACTGAAGCTTTCTTT.

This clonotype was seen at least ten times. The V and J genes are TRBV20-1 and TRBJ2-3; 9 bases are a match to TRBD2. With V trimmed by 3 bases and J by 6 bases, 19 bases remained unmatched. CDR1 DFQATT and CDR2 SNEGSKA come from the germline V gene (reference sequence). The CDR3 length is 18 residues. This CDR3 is CSASGLSGGLYEGDTQYF. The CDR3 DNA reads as TGCAGTGCTAGTGGGTTAAGCGGGGGGCTCTACGAAGGTGATACGCAGTATTTT.